This T cell receptor beta chain was recovered during a study of T-cell reconstitution after alpha-beta-depleted transplantation in children. This CDR3 comprises 16 residues. The trim removed 3 bases at V and 2 bases at J, leaving 6 bases unmatched. Germline CDR1 SGHRS, CDR2 YFSETQ. Many counts were recorded for this clonotype. A TCRbeta library incorporating unique molecular identifiers was prepared. TCRdb itself ran the PCR reads through MiXCR, one entry per CDR3 protein. In the table there are around 250,000 distinct CDR3 sequences, approximately 9.6% of which are singletons. This TCR was sampled from a human donor who donated a stem cell graft to a child with SCID. The specimen comprised PBMCs from the stem cell graft donor, sampled from the stem cell graft. The chain uses TRBV5-1 and TRBJ2-2; 8 bases map to TRBD1. In DNA, the CDR3 is TGCGCCAGCAGCTACTCAGGGGGCTCCAACACCGGGGAGCTGTTTTTT. Its protein is CASSYSGGSNTGELFF. The full variable domain, with the rest looked up from reference TRBV5-1 and TRBJ2-2, is KAGVTQTPRYLIKTRGQQVTLSCSPISGHRSVSWYQQTPGQGLQFLFEYFSETQRNKGNFPGRFSGRQFSNSRSEMNVSTLELGDSALYLCASSYSGGSNTGELFFGEGSRLTVL.